This entry lists 7 T cell receptor beta chains sequenced from one sample in a study of blood T cell repertoires in COVID-19. Sequencing used immunoSEQ multiplex PCR; TCRdb keeps in-frame clones, though not all of them. The sample holds around 59,000 clones, around 70% seen once. Sequenced: peripheral blood. These receptors were collected from a woman aged 50 to 60 with active or convalescent COVID-19.

This clone was seen only once. The J gene is TRBJ2-2, the V gene TRBV19, with a tentative D call TRBD1 (5 bases). The V gene's germline CDR1 is LNHDA and CDR2 SQIVND (reference sequence). The CDR3 length is 15 residues. V was clipped by 5 bases and J by 0 bases, with 10 bases between them. The CDR3 spells CASSQGAANTGELFF. CDR3 nucleotides: TGTGCCAGTAGTCAAGGGGCAGCGAACACCGGGGAGCTGTTTTTT.

This clone was counted only a few times. The chain employs TRBV9 and TRBJ2-2; TRBD2 matches 8 bases. J gave up 0 bases and V 4 bases, and 5 bases lay outside the gene matches. Germline V gene data show CDR1 as SGDLS and CDR2 as YYNGEE. This CDR3 is 16 amino acids long. CDR3 loop: CASSPGGGPNTGELFF. CDR3 DNA sequence: TGTGCCAGCAGCCCGGGGGGGGGACCGAACACCGGGGAGCTGTTTTTT.

J is TRBJ2-7 and V is TRBV6-4; D is perhaps TRBD1 (5 bases). CDR1 and CDR2 from the germline V gene are MRHNA and SNTAGT. The CDR3 totals 16 residues. Trimming cost V 4 bases and J 0 bases, with 16 bases left between them. The CDR3 loop reads CASSGHSRVSSYEQYF. CDR3 DNA sequence: TGTGCCAGCAGTGGCCATTCCAGGGTGAGCTCCTACGAGCAGTACTTC.

This chain links TRBV6-6 with TRBJ1-3; 8 bases match TRBD1. This CDR3 spans 17 amino acids. Trimming cost V 5 bases and J 2 bases; bases outside gene matches: 11. Germline V gene data show CDR1 as MNHNY and CDR2 as SVGAGI (reference sequence). The DNA of the CDR3 is TGTGCCAGCAGTCCCCCAGCAGGGGGCATGACTGGAAACACCATATATTTT. This sequence encodes CASSPPAGGMTGNTIYF.

V gene TRBV5-6 combines with J gene TRBJ1-4, with a tentative D call TRBD1 (5 bases). Germline V gene lookup returns CDR1 SGHDT and CDR2 YYEEEE. This CDR3 region has 16 residues. V was trimmed by 2 bases and J by 4 bases, leaving 15 bases between them. The CDR3 sequence is CASSFLGGAGNEKLFF. In nucleotides, the CDR3 is TGTGCCAGCAGCTTTCTGGGCGGGGCTGGTAATGAAAAACTGTTTTTT.

This sequence joins TRBV5-6 and TRBJ2-7; 11 bases match TRBD2. The V gene's germline CDR1 is SGHDT and CDR2 YYEEEE. The V gene end was trimmed by 6 bases and the J gene end by 4 bases; junction bases not matched to a gene: 6. The CDR3 contains 14 residues. In nucleotides, the CDR3 is TGTGCCAGCACCGAGGGACTAGCGGTTTACGAGCAGTACTTC. It codes for CASTEGLAVYEQYF. Based on the CDR3 plus reference TRBV5-6 and TRBJ2-7, the full variable domain is DAGVTQSPTHLIKTRGQQVTLRCSPKSGHDTVSWYQQALGQGPQFIFQYYEEEERQRGNFPDRFSGHQFPNYSSELNVNALLLGDSALYLCASTEGLAVYEQYFGPGTRLTVT.

V and J are TRBV7-9 and TRBJ2-7; D not certain. Germline V gene data show CDR1 as SEHNR and CDR2 as FQNEAQ (reference sequence). CDR3 length equals 14 residues. V was pared by 1 base and J by 3 bases, with 10 bases between. The CDR3 loop reads CASSLGIPVYEQYF. Written as DNA, the CDR3 is TGTGCCAGCAGCTTAGGTATCCCAGTCTACGAGCAGTACTTC.